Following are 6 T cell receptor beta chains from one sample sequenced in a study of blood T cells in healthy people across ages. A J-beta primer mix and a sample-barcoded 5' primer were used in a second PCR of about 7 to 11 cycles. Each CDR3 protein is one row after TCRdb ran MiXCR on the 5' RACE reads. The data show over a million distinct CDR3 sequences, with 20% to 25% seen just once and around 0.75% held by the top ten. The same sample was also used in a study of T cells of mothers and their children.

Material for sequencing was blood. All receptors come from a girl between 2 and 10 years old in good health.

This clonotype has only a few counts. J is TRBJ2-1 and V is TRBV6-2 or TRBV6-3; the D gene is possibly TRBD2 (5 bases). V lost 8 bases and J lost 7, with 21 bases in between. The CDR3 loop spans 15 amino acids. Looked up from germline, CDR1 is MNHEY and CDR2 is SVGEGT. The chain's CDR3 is CASRIAPPSPNEQFF. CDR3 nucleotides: TGTGCCAGCCGCATAGCGCCCCCGAGTCCTAATGAGCAGTTCTTC.

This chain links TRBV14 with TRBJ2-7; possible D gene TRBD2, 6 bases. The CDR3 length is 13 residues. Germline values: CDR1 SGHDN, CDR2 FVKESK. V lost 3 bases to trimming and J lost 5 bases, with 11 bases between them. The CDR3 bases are TGTGCCAGCAGCCAGGCGGGCGGGAACGAGCAGTACTTC. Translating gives CASSQAGGNEQYF.

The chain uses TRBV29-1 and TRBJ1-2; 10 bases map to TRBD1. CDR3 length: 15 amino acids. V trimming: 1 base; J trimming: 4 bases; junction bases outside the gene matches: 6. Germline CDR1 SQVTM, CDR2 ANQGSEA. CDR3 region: CSVEGWDRGGYGYTF. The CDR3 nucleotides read TGCAGCGTTGAAGGTTGGGACAGGGGAGGCTATGGCTACACCTTC.

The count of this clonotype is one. This CDR3 is CSASLAGRQPQHF. The CDR3 DNA reads as TGCAGTGCTAGTCTGGCAGGACGTCAGCCCCAGCATTTT. The chain has TRBV20-1 and TRBJ1-5; no firm D call. Germline V CDR1 and CDR2: DFQATT, SNEGSKA (reference sequence). Deletions cut 3 bases from V and 6 bases from J, with 12 bases between. CDR3 size: 13 residues.

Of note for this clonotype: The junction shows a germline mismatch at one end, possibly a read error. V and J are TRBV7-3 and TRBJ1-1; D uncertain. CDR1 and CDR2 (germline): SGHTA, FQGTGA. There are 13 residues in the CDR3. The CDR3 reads CAGSLNGNTEAFF. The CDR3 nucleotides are TGTGCCGGCAGCTTAAACGGGAACACTGAAGCTTTCTTT.

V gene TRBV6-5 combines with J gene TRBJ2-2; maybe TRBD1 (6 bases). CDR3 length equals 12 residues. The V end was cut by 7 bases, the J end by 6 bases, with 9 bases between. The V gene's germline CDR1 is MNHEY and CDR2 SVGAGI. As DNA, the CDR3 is TGTGCCAGCACCAAGGGGGCCGGGGAGCTGTTTTTT. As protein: CASTKGAGELFF.